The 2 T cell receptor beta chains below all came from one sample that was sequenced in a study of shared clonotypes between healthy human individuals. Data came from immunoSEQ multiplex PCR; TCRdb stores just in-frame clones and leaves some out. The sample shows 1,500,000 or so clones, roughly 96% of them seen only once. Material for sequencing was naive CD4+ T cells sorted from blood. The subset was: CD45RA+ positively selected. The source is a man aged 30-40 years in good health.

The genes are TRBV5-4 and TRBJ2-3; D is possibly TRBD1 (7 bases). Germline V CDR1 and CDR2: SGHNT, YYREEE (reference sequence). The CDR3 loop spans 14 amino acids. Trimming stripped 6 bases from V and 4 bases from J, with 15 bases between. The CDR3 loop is CASTQGGWADTQYF. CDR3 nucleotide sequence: TGTGCCAGCACCCAGGGGGGTTGGGCAGATACGCAGTATTTT.

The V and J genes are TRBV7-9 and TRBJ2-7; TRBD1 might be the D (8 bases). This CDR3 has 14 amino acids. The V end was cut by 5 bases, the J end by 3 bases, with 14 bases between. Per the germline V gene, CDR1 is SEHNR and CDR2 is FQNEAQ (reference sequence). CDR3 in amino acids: CASSITGGDYEQYF. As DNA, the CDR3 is TGTGCCAGCAGCATTACAGGGGGGGACTACGAGCAGTACTTC.